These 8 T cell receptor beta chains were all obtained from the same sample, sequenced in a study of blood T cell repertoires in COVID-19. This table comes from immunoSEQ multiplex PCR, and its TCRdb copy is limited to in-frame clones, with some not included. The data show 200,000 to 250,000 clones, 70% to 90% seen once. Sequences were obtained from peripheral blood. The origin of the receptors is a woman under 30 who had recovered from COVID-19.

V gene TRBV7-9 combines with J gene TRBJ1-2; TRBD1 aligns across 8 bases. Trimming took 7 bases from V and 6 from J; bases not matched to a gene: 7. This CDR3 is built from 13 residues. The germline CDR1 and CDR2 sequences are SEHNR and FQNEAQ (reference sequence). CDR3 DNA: TGTGCCAGCACCGACAGGGGTTCGGATGGCTACACCTTC. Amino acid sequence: CASTDRGSDGYTF.

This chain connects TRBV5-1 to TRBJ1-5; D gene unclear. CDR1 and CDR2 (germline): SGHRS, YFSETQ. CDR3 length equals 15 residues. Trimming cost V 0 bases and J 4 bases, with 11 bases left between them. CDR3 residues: CASSLEGGGNQPQHF. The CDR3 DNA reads TGCGCCAGCAGCTTGGAAGGAGGAGGGAATCAGCCCCAGCATTTT.

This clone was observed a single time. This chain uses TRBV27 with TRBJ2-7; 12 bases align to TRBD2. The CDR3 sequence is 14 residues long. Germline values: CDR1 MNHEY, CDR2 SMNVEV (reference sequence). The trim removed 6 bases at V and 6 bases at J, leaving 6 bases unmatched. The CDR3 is CASSLAGGPGEQYF. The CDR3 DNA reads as TGTGCCAGCAGCCTAGCGGGAGGGCCGGGCGAGCAGTACTTC.

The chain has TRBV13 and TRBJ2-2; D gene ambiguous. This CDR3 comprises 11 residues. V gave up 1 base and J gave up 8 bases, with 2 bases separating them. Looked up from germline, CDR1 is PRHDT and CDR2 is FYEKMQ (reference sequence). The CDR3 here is CASSLAGELFF. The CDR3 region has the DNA TGTGCCAGCAGCTTAGCTGGGGAGCTGTTTTTT.

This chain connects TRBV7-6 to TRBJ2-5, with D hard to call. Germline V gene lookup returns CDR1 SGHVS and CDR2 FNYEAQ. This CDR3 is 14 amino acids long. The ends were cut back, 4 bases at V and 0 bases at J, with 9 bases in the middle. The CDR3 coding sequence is TGTGCCAGCAGCTCGTTGGGCTACCAAGAGACCCAGTACTTC. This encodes CASSSLGYQETQYF.

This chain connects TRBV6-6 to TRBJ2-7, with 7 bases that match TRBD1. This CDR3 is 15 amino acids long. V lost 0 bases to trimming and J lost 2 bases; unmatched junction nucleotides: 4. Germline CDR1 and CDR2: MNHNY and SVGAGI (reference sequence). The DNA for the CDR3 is TGTGCCAGCAGTTACTCGAACAGGGGAGCCTACGAGCAGTACTTC. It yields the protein CASSYSNRGAYEQYF.

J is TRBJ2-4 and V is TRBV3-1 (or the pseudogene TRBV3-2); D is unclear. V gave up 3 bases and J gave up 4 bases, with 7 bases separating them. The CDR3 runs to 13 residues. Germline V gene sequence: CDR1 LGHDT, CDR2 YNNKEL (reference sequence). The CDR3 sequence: CASSQRDKNIQYF. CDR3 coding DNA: TGTGCCAGCAGCCAGCGAGATAAAAACATTCAGTACTTC.

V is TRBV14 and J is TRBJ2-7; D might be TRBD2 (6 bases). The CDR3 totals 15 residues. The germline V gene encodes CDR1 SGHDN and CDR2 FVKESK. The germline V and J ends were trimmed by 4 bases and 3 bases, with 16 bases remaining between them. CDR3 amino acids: CASSLRLGDYYEQYF. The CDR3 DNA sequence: TGTGCCAGCAGCCTACGACTAGGGGATTACTACGAGCAGTACTTC.